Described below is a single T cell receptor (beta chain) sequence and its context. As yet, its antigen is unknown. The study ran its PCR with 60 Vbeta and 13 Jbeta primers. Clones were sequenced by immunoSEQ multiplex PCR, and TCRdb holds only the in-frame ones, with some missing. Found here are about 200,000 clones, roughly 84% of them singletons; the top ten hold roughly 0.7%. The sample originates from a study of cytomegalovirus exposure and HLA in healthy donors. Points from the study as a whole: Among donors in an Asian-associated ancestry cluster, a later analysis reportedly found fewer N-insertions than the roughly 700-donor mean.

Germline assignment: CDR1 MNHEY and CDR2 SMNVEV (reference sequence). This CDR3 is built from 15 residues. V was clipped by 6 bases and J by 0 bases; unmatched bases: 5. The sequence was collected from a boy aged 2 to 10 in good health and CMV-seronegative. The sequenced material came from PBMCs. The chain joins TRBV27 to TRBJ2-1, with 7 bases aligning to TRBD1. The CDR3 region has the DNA TGTGCCAGCAGATCCGGGACAGACTCCTACAATGAGCAGTTCTTC. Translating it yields CASRSGTDSYNEQFF.